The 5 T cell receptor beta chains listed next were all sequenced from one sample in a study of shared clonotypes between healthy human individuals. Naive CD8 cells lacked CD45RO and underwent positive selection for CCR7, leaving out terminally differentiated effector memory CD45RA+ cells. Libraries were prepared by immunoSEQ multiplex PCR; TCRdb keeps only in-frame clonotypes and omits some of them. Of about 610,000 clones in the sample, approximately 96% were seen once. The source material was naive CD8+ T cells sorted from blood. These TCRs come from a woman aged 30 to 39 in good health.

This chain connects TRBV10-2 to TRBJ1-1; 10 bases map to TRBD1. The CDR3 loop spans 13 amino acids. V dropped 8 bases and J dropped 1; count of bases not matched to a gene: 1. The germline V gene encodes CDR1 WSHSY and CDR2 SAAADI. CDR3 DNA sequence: TGCGCCAGCGGACAGGGGGAGAACACTGAAGCTTTCTTT. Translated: CASGQGENTEAFF.

CDR3 DNA: TGTGCCAGCAGTTTGAGGGCGAACCAAGAGACCCAGTACTTC. This encodes CASSLRANQETQYF. The V call is TRBV28, the J call TRBJ2-5; D possibly corresponds to TRBD2 (5 bases). The CDR3 spans 14 residues. V lost 3 bases to trimming and J lost 0 bases, with 8 bases between them. Germline V gives CDR1 MDHEN, CDR2 SYDVKM.

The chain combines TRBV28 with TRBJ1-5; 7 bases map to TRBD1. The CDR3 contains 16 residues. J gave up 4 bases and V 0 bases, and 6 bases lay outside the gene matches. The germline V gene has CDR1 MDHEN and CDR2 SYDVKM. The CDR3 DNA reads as TGTGCCAGCAGTTTATGGCGGGACAGCGAAAATCAGCCCCAGCATTTT. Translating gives CASSLWRDSENQPQHF.

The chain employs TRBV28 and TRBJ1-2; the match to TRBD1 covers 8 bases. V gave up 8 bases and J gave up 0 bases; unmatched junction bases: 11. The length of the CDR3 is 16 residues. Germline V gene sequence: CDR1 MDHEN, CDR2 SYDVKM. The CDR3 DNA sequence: TGTGCCAGCGCTACCCACAGGGGGGTAGCTAACTATGGCTACACCTTC. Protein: CASATHRGVANYGYTF.

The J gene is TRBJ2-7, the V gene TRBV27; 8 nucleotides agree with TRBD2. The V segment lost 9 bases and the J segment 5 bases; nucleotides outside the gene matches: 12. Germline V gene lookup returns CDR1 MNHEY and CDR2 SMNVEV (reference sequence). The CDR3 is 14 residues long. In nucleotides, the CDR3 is TGTGCCAGTGGGGATAGCGGGACATGGAACGAGCAGTACTTC. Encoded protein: CASGDSGTWNEQYF.